This T cell receptor (beta chain) was captured in a study of shared clonotypes between healthy human individuals. Study-level background: Donors, aged 18 to 49, were two women and three men.

About this clone: Its antigen is undetermined. Other DNA variants within this sample encode the same CDR3.

Study-wide findings and caveats: The study found lower generation probabilities in non-shared clonotypes than in those shared by all four donors.

Within Nashville, Tennessee resided all donors, each a Caucasian adult. A split of CD4+ cells into CD45RA+ naive and CD45RA-negative memory subsets was performed. V was shortened by 2 bases and J by 8 bases, with 1 base between the two germline ends. The CDR3 has 9 residues. CDR1 and CDR2 from the germline V gene are SQVTM and ANQGSEA. TCRdb keeps only in-frame clones here, not all; method: immunoSEQ multiplex PCR. The sample comprises over a million clones, 95% to 97% of which are singletons, and 1.2% rests with the top ten. The sequence came from a man aged 30-40 years in good health. The sample consisted of naive CD4+ T cells sorted from blood. Described subset: CD45RA+ positively selected. This chain connects TRBV29-1 to TRBJ2-1; D is undetermined. CDR3 residues: CSVEHEQFF. The CDR3 DNA follows: TGCAGCGTTGAACATGAGCAGTTCTTC.